This TCR beta chain was profiled in a study of cytomegalovirus exposure and HLA in healthy donors. Germline CDR1 reads SNHLY; CDR2 reads FYNNEI. V lost 3 bases and J 4 bases, leaving 9 bases between the germline ends. This CDR3 region has 14 residues. Primers: 60 Vbeta forward and 13 Jbeta reverse. Libraries were prepared by immunoSEQ multiplex PCR; TCRdb keeps only in-frame clonotypes and omits some of them. The sample includes around 170,000 clones, 84% of them seen just once. The sequence was collected from a woman aged 45-65 years in good health and CMV-seropositive. The sample consisted of PBMCs. The J gene is TRBJ1-4, the V gene TRBV2; D gene uncertain. The CDR3 coding sequence is TGTGCCAGCAGTGAGTTCCTTAATAATGAAAAACTGTTTTTT. Its protein product is CASSEFLNNEKLFF.